The 28 T cell receptor beta chains in this list originate from one sample, sequenced in a study of shared clonotypes between healthy human individuals. Clones were sequenced by immunoSEQ multiplex PCR, and TCRdb holds only the in-frame ones, with some missing. The table includes roughly 850,000 clones, 96% detected once. CD45RO-negative CD8 cells positively selected for CCR7 made up the naive population, which excluded terminally differentiated effector memory CD45RA+ cells. Sequencing used naive CD8+ T cells sorted from blood. Receptor source: a man under 40 in good health.

This rearrangement joins TRBV6-5 to TRBJ2-6; D is unclear. The V gene lost 6 bases and the J gene lost 2 bases, with 5 bases spanning the gap. Germline values: CDR1 MNHEY, CDR2 SVGAGI. The CDR3 covers 13 residues. The CDR3 is CASRETGANVLTF. The CDR3, as DNA: TGTGCCAGCAGGGAAACTGGGGCCAACGTCCTGACTTTC.

This rearrangement joins TRBV4-1 to TRBJ2-7, with 8 bases fitting TRBD2. Germline-derived CDR1 and CDR2 are MGHRA and YSYEKL. Losses at the gene ends were 2 bases for V and 2 bases for J; bases not matched to a gene: 5. The CDR3 contains 15 residues. Here the CDR3 reads CASSQSAGLAYEQYF. CDR3 DNA: TGCGCCAGCAGCCAAAGTGCGGGACTAGCCTACGAGCAGTACTTC.

This clone has a handful of counts. This sequence joins TRBV5-4 and TRBJ2-7; 7 bases match TRBD1. The V and J ends lost 3 bases and 6 bases, in that order; junction bases with no gene match: 15. The CDR3 runs 16 residues. The germline V gene has CDR1 SGHNT and CDR2 YYREEE (reference sequence). The CDR3 nucleotides are TGTGCCAGCAGCTATTCGGTATCCGGGACAGATATCGAGCAGTACTTC. The encoded protein is CASSYSVSGTDIEQYF.

The CDR3 nucleotides read TGTGCCAGCAGCAAAAGGAGGGGGGGTCACGAGCAGTACTTC. It encodes CASSKRRGGHEQYF. The V gene is TRBV21-1, the J gene TRBJ2-7; TRBD2 reflects the table's D call only, with no check against the DNA. TRBV21-1 is flagged as a pseudogene. The CDR3 consists of 14 residues.

The rearrangement joins TRBV5-6 to TRBJ1-2; 7 bases agree with TRBD1. This CDR3 spans 13 amino acids. The V and J ends lost 7 bases and 3 bases, in that order; junction bases with no gene match: 6. CDR1 and CDR2 from the germline V gene are SGHDT and YYEEEE. The CDR3 DNA reads as TGTGCCAGCTTTCGAGGACAGGACTATGGCTACACCTTC. Translated, it gives CASFRGQDYGYTF.

The genes are TRBV5-1 and TRBJ2-1; 8 nucleotides agree with TRBD2. This CDR3 comprises 17 residues. CDR1 is SGHRS, CDR2 YFSETQ, per germline. With 4 bases clipped from V and 2 bases from J, the junction kept 11 bases outside the gene matches. The CDR3 region is CASSPRSLAEAYNEQFF. CDR3 DNA sequence: TGCGCCAGCAGCCCCCGCTCACTAGCGGAAGCCTACAATGAGCAGTTCTTC.

The rearrangement links TRBV7-2 to TRBJ2-3, with a weak D call TRBD2 (6 bases). The germline V gene encodes CDR1 SGHTA and CDR2 FQGNSA. The CDR3 contains 16 residues. Between the trimmed V and J ends, which lost 2 bases and 4 bases, there was a span of 16 bases. The CDR3 bases are TGTGCCAGCAGCTTAACTAGCCGTGGAGGCGCAGATACGCAGTATTTT. Amino acids: CASSLTSRGGADTQYF.

The chain employs TRBV25-1 and TRBJ2-1; D is undetermined. Per the germline V gene, CDR1 is MGHDK and CDR2 is SYGVNS. V gave up 5 bases and J gave up 9 bases, with 5 bases separating them. This CDR3 region has 10 residues. The CDR3 here is CASSRAEQFF. CDR3 DNA: TGTGCCAGCAGTCGGGCTGAGCAGTTCTTC.

The chain links TRBV30 to TRBJ2-1; D gene unclear. Deletions cut 3 bases from V and 5 bases from J, with 11 bases between. CDR3 length equals 13 residues. The V gene's germline CDR1 is GTSNPN and CDR2 SVGIG (reference sequence). The CDR3 spells CAWSPGRNNEQFF. DNA of the CDR3: TGTGCCTGGAGCCCTGGCCGAAACAATGAGCAGTTCTTC.

This chain connects TRBV7-9 to TRBJ2-7; 7 positions agree with TRBD2. Trimming removed 4 bases from V and 3 bases from J; junction bases left unmatched: 18. The CDR3 runs 18 residues. Germline V gene sequence: CDR1 SEHNR, CDR2 FQNEAQ (reference sequence). DNA of the CDR3: TGTGCCAGCAGCTCCTCCGTGCTGCGGGAGAACCTGAACTACGAGCAGTACTTC. This translates into CASSSSVLRENLNYEQYF.

This chain links TRBV10-3 with TRBJ2-7; the match to TRBD2 covers 7 bases. CDR1 and CDR2 (germline): ENHRY, SYGVKD. CDR3 size: 14 residues. The ends lost 2 bases at V and 5 bases at J; junction bases unmatched: 6. As DNA, the CDR3 is TGTGCCATCAGTGAGGCGGGAGAAATCAACGAGCAGTACTTC. Translated, it gives CAISEAGEINEQYF.

The J gene is TRBJ2-1, the V gene TRBV4-1; 7 bases agree with TRBD2. The CDR3 consists of 14 residues. CDR1 MGHRA and CDR2 YSYEKL come from the germline V gene. V lost 3 bases to trimming and J lost 6 bases; unmatched junction nucleotides: 5. The CDR3 sequence: CASSQGEGLNEQFF. The CDR3 nucleotides read TGCGCCAGCAGCCAGGGGGAGGGGCTCAATGAGCAGTTCTTC.

The gene calls are TRBV11-2 and TRBJ2-7, with D uncertain. The CDR3 has 13 residues. Trimming removed 5 bases from V and 1 base from J, with 9 bases in between. CDR1 and CDR2 from the germline V gene are SGHAT and FQNNGV. CDR3 DNA: TGTGCCAGCAGCACCCTTGGGTCCTACGAGCAGTACTTC. It is translated as CASSTLGSYEQYF.

The CDR3: CASSLVETVFSGANVLTF. The CDR3 coding sequence is TGTGCCAGCAGCTTAGTTGAGACAGTGTTCTCTGGGGCCAACGTCCTGACTTTC. The rearrangement uses TRBV7-9 and TRBJ2-6; a possible D gene is TRBD1 (5 bases). The V end lost 1 base, the J end lost 0 bases, and 13 bases lay between the germline ends. CDR3 size: 18 residues. Germline CDR1 and CDR2: SEHNR and FQNEAQ (reference sequence).

V usage is TRBV19 and J usage is TRBJ1-2; 11 nucleotides match TRBD1. This CDR3 has 14 amino acids. Germline V gives CDR1 LNHDA, CDR2 SQIVND (reference sequence). J gave up 1 base and V 6 bases, and 1 base lay outside the gene matches. The CDR3 spells CASRDRGRNYGYTF. CDR3 DNA: TGTGCCAGTAGGGACAGGGGGCGTAACTATGGCTACACCTTC.

This chain connects TRBV6-5 to TRBJ1-5; possibly TRBD1 for D (5 bases). The germline V gene has CDR1 MNHEY and CDR2 SVGAGI. This CDR3 region has 15 residues. V was trimmed by 6 bases and J by 6 bases, leaving 18 bases between them. CDR3 in amino acids: CASSPGGSVSQPQHF. The CDR3 DNA sequence: TGTGCCAGCAGCCCCGGGGGGTCAGTAAGTCAGCCCCAGCATTTT.

In regard to this clone: This same CDR3 is encoded by further DNA sequences in the sample. V and J are TRBV9 and TRBJ1-1, with D perhaps matching TRBD1 (6 bases). CDR1 SGDLS and CDR2 YYNGEE come from the germline V gene. The CDR3 has 14 residues. The V end was cut by 2 bases, the J end by 1 base, with 9 bases between. The CDR3 spells CASSVGGPNTEAFF. CDR3 coding DNA: TGTGCCAGCAGCGTCGGGGGCCCGAACACTGAAGCTTTCTTT.

This sequence joins TRBV4-1 and TRBJ2-1; D may be TRBD2 (6 bases). V was cut by 5 bases and J by 8 bases, with 19 bases left in between. The V gene's germline CDR1 is MGHRA and CDR2 YSYEKL. CDR3 length: 15 amino acids. Written as DNA, the CDR3 is TGCGCCAGCAGCATGACTAGTTTAGGTCAGCATGAGCAGTTCTTC. Amino acids: CASSMTSLGQHEQFF.

This clone came up once. This chain links TRBV9 with TRBJ1-2; D gene unclear. This CDR3 has 13 residues. Germline V gives CDR1 SGDLS, CDR2 YYNGEE. V lost 1 base and J lost 6, with 10 bases in between. The CDR3, as DNA: TGTGCCAGCAGCGTAAGGGAATGGGATGGCTACACCTTC. Encoded protein: CASSVREWDGYTF.

The chain uses TRBV5-5 and TRBJ2-7; D might be TRBD2 (5 bases). V dropped 4 bases and J dropped 1 base, with 9 bases sitting between them. CDR1 and CDR2 (germline): SGHKS, YYEKEE (reference sequence). This CDR3 has 13 residues. The DNA for the CDR3 is TGTGCCAGCAGCATCGGACTGTCCTACGAGCAGTACTTC. It yields the protein CASSIGLSYEQYF.

The chain recombines TRBV6-6 with TRBJ2-1, with 8 bases that match TRBD2. Trimming took 5 bases from V and 3 from J; bases not matched to a gene: 9. Germline V CDR1 and CDR2: MNHNY, SVGAGI (reference sequence). CDR3 length equals 16 residues. In DNA, the CDR3 is TGTGCCAGCAGTGGGTCCGGGACTAGAAACTACAATGAGCAGTTCTTC. Translating gives CASSGSGTRNYNEQFF.

On this clone: The sample contains more than one DNA sequence encoding this CDR3. The chain recombines TRBV9 with TRBJ2-3, with TRBD1 matching 7 bases. The CDR3 length is 15 residues. The V gene's germline CDR1 is SGDLS and CDR2 YYNGEE. V trimming: 3 bases; J trimming: 0 bases; junction bases outside the gene matches: 4. Here the CDR3 DNA reads TGTGCCAGCAGCGCGGGGACAGCTAGCACAGATACGCAGTATTTT. It specifies CASSAGTASTDTQYF.

V and J are TRBV9 and TRBJ2-3; a weak D match, TRBD2 (5 bases). Germline assignment: CDR1 SGDLS and CDR2 YYNGEE. This CDR3 contains 13 residues. The ends were cut back, 4 bases at V and 5 bases at J, with 11 bases in the middle. CDR3 sequence (DNA): TGTGCCAGCAGCCCGATGGGAGAAGATACGCAGTATTTT. It encodes CASSPMGEDTQYF.

This clone was observed a single time. In DNA, the CDR3 is TGCGCCAGCAGCATCCGGACAGAAAGTTTGGATTCGGCTTTCTTT. Protein sequence: CASSIRTESLDSAFF. V is TRBV5-1 and J is TRBJ1-1; D is perhaps TRBD1 (6 bases). Germline CDR1 SGHRS, CDR2 YFSETQ. Trimming cost V 4 bases and J 11 bases, with 24 bases left between them. The CDR3 runs 15 residues.

The rearrangement links TRBV19 to TRBJ1-1, with 12 nucleotides matching TRBD1. This CDR3 is 20 amino acids long. Germline CDR1 LNHDA, CDR2 SQIVND (reference sequence). V shed 9 bases and J 0 bases; nucleotides not matched to a gene: 20. CDR3 amino acids: CASQGRDRGPTLPMNTEAFF. The CDR3 bases are TGTGCCAGCCAAGGAAGGGACAGGGGGCCCACCCTTCCTATGAACACTGAAGCTTTCTTT.

The chain combines TRBV28 with TRBJ2-7; tentative D call: TRBD1 (6 bases). Trimming stripped 3 bases from V and 5 bases from J, with 29 bases between. Per the germline V gene, CDR1 is MDHEN and CDR2 is SYDVKM. This CDR3 region has 19 residues. CDR3 in DNA: TGTGCCAGCAGTTTCAATAAGTTAGAGGACAGTAAATGGTCGAACGAGCAGTACTTC. Amino acid sequence: CASSFNKLEDSKWSNEQYF.

The J gene is TRBJ2-7, the V gene TRBV11-2; unclear D gene. The V gene lost 5 bases and the J gene lost 2 bases, with 16 bases spanning the gap. Germline V lookup: CDR1 SGHAT, CDR2 FQNNGV. CDR3 size: 15 residues. The CDR3 is CASSQFPAVPYEQYF. CDR3 DNA sequence: TGTGCCAGCAGCCAATTCCCCGCGGTCCCCTACGAGCAGTACTTC. Full variable domain (missing parts from reference TRBV11-2 and TRBJ2-7): EAGVAQSPRYKIIEKRQSVAFWCNPISGHATLYWYQQILGQGPKLLIQFQNNGVVDDSQLPKDRFSAERLKGVDSTLKIQPAKLEDSAVYLCASSQFPAVPYEQYFGPGTRLTVT.

The rearrangement joins TRBV7-9 to TRBJ2-3, with 11 positions matching TRBD2. J lost 2 bases, V lost 5 bases, and 15 bases had no gene match. This CDR3 spans 19 amino acids. Germline-derived CDR1 and CDR2 are SEHNR and FQNEAQ (reference sequence). The CDR3 bases are TGTGCCAGCAGCCATTCCGTGCGGGGACTAGCGGTTATCACAGATACGCAGTATTTT. Translation gives CASSHSVRGLAVITDTQYF.